Each of the 27 T cell receptor beta chains below was sequenced from the same sample in a study of T cell responses to AZD1222 COVID-19 vaccine. Generated by immunoSEQ multiplex PCR, the TCRdb table keeps only in-frame clones and is missing some. This table holds 130,000 to 150,000 clones, 90% found once. Sequenced here: peripheral blood, sampled on day 0 of AZD1222 vaccination. These receptors were collected from an adult in good health.

This chain joins TRBV13 and TRBJ2-2; D perhaps matches TRBD2 (5 bases). The CDR3 runs to 12 residues. Germline V gene sequence: CDR1 PRHDT, CDR2 FYEKMQ (reference sequence). V was pared by 3 bases and J by 10 bases, with 9 bases between. Here the CDR3 reads CASSFGLMELFF. CDR3 nucleotide sequence: TGTGCCAGCAGCTTCGGACTGATGGAGCTGTTTTTT.

This clone was seen only once. The V call is TRBV6-7, the J call TRBJ1-4; TRBD1 matches 7 bases. TRBV6-7 is an ORF for which the function is uncertain. Losses at the gene ends were 4 bases for V and 5 bases for J; bases not matched to a gene: 10. CDR3 length equals 16 residues. DNA for the CDR3: TGTGCCAGCAGTTGCCTACCGGGACAGAGAAATGAAAAACTGTTTTTT. The encoded protein is CASSCLPGQRNEKLFF.

The V and J genes are TRBV7-3 and TRBJ1-1, with 9 bases lining up with TRBD1. Unmatched junction bases numbered 7, after V lost 6 bases and J lost 5 bases. This CDR3 is built from 14 residues. Germline V lookup: CDR1 SGHTA, CDR2 FQGTGA. The CDR3 spells CASRPGTGYTEAFF. CDR3 sequence (DNA): TGTGCCAGCAGACCCGGGACAGGGTATACTGAAGCTTTCTTT. The full variable domain, in which reference TRBV7-3 and TRBJ1-1 provide the parts outside the CDR3, is GAGVSQTPSNKVTEKGKYVELRCDPISGHTALYWYRQSLGQGPEFLIYFQGTGAADDSGLPNDRFFAVRPEGSVSTLKIQRTERGDSAVYLCASRPGTGYTEAFFGQGTRLTVV.

The rearrangement joins TRBV6-1 to TRBJ1-1; TRBD1 matches 7 bases. V shed 2 bases and J 4 bases; nucleotides not matched to a gene: 7. The CDR3 has 15 residues. Germline V gene data show CDR1 as MNHNS and CDR2 as SASEGT. The CDR3 nucleotides read TGTGCCAGCAGTGAAACCGGCAGGGGGAGCACTGAAGCTTTCTTT. This translates into CASSETGRGSTEAFF.

The V call is TRBV6-5, the J call TRBJ1-1; D is unresolved. CDR3 size: 14 residues. From germline, CDR1 is MNHEY and CDR2 SVGAGI. V was cut by 7 bases and J by 6 bases, with 18 bases left in between. Here the CDR3 reads CASIRVQEGSEAFF. CDR3 bases: TGTGCCAGCATAAGGGTCCAGGAGGGTTCTGAAGCTTTCTTT.

The chain employs TRBV2 and TRBJ2-1; D is perhaps TRBD2 (5 bases). Trimming shortened V by 7 bases and J by 8 bases, and 18 bases separated the two germline ends. The CDR3 contains 14 residues. From germline, CDR1 is SNHLY and CDR2 FYNNEI. CDR3 in amino acids: CASNLRREYHEQFF. CDR3 sequence (DNA): TGTGCCAGCAACCTAAGAAGGGAGTACCATGAGCAGTTCTTC.

This chain joins TRBV2 and TRBJ2-7, with TRBD2 matching 8 bases. Germline CDR1 reads SNHLY; CDR2 reads FYNNEI. The CDR3 extends over 14 amino acids. With 7 bases clipped from V and 2 bases from J, the junction kept 7 bases outside the gene matches. DNA for the CDR3: TGTGCCAGCATATTTACTAGCGGTCCCTACGAGCAGTACTTC. Encoded protein: CASIFTSGPYEQYF. The whole variable domain, filled in from reference TRBV2 and TRBJ2-7, reads EPEVTQTPSHQVTQMGQEVILRCVPISNHLYFYWYRQILGQKVEFLVSFYNNEISEKSEIFDDQFSVERPDGSNFTLKIRSTKLEDSAMYFCASIFTSGPYEQYFGPGTRLTVT.

This sequence joins TRBV14 and TRBJ1-2, with D unresolved. The CDR3 sequence is 13 residues long. Germline lookup yields CDR1 SGHDN and CDR2 FVKESK. V lost 4 bases to trimming and J lost 0 bases, with 6 bases between them. The CDR3 sequence: CASSRGSNYGYTF. The CDR3 DNA reads TGTGCCAGCAGCCGCGGCTCTAACTATGGCTACACCTTC.

V usage is TRBV6-1 and J usage is TRBJ1-2; D is undetermined. Germline V gene sequence: CDR1 MNHNS, CDR2 SASEGT. Trimming pared 3 bases from V and 3 bases from J, leaving 14 bases between. The CDR3 sequence is 15 residues long. The CDR3, as DNA: TGTGCCAGCAGTGATGTGAGACGAGGAGACTATGGCTACACCTTC. As protein: CASSDVRRGDYGYTF.

The CDR3 nucleotides read TGCAGCGCCACTAGCGGGCCTACCGGGGAGCTGTTTTTT. Residues: CSATSGPTGELFF. The gene calls are TRBV29-1 and TRBJ2-2; 9 bases are shared with TRBD2. From germline, CDR1 is SQVTM and CDR2 ANQGSEA. V shed 7 bases and J 5 bases; nucleotides not matched to a gene: 5. This CDR3 has 13 amino acids.

The CDR3 DNA sequence: TGCGCCAGCAGCCTACCGGACAGGGAGTTGGATGGCTACACCTTC. Its protein product is CASSLPDRELDGYTF. The chain couples TRBV5-1 to TRBJ1-2, with 8 bases matching TRBD1. Germline V gene data show CDR1 as SGHRS and CDR2 as YFSETQ. The CDR3 sequence is 15 residues long. Trimming cost V 4 bases and J 6 bases; bases outside gene matches: 11.

In its sample, this clone was seen once. V and J are TRBV29-1 and TRBJ1-4; possibly TRBD1 for D (5 bases). V dropped 5 bases and J dropped 8 bases, with 15 bases sitting between them. Germline lookup yields CDR1 SQVTM and CDR2 ANQGSEA. The CDR3 is 13 residues long. The CDR3 is CSVSTVIGEKLFF. In nucleotides, the CDR3 is TGCAGCGTTTCGACAGTTATCGGCGAAAAACTGTTTTTT.

The chain links TRBV4-2 to TRBJ1-2; 9 bases line up with TRBD1. This CDR3 is built from 15 residues. Germline CDR1 is LGHNA and CDR2 is YNFKEQ. The V gene end was trimmed by 5 bases and the J gene end by 7 bases; junction bases not matched to a gene: 11. The CDR3 nucleotides are TGTGCCAGCAGCTTACATACAGGGGGCGCCTCTGGCTACACCTTC. As protein: CASSLHTGGASGYTF.

The chain combines TRBV7-6 with TRBJ1-1; the D gene is possibly TRBD1 (6 bases). With 1 base removed from V and 0 bases from J, the gap between germline ends came to 24 bases. The CDR3 extends over 20 amino acids. Germline V gene lookup returns CDR1 SGHVS and CDR2 FNYEAQ. CDR3 in amino acids: CASSLGPLRLEGGMNTEAFF. In DNA form, the CDR3 reads TGTGCCAGCAGCTTAGGGCCACTAAGGTTGGAGGGGGGCATGAACACTGAAGCTTTCTTT.

J is TRBJ2-3 and V is TRBV11-2; 7 bases align to TRBD1. This CDR3 has 15 residues. CDR1 and CDR2 from the germline V gene are SGHAT and FQNNGV. After removal of 3 bases from V and 2 bases from J, the junction contained 5 bases not matched to a gene. The CDR3 sequence is CASSFPGQVTDTQYF. CDR3 coding DNA: TGTGCCAGCAGCTTCCCTGGACAGGTCACAGATACGCAGTATTTT.

The DNA for the CDR3 is TGTGCCAGCAGTGAATTAGGGGGAGGTCGTGAAAAACTGTTTTTT. Translation: CASSELGGGREKLFF. The V gene is TRBV25-1, the J gene TRBJ1-4; TRBD1 might be the D (6 bases). Deletions cut 1 base from V and 7 bases from J, with 13 bases between. Germline assignment: CDR1 MGHDK and CDR2 SYGVNS. The CDR3 contains 15 residues.

This clone was recorded only once. The chain has TRBV18 and TRBJ2-1; 8 bases match TRBD1. The V gene's germline CDR1 is KGHSH and CDR2 LQKENI. The CDR3 covers 17 residues. V lost 1 base, J lost 5 bases, and 10 bases stayed unmatched. CDR3 protein: CASSPLVQGAVDNEQFF. The CDR3 bases are TGTGCCAGCTCACCACTCGTCCAGGGGGCTGTCGACAATGAGCAGTTCTTC.

The gene calls are TRBV5-4 and TRBJ1-6; tentative D call: TRBD1 (6 bases). There are 16 residues in the CDR3. Germline loops: CDR1 SGHNT, CDR2 YYREEE (reference sequence). V lost 3 bases and J 7 bases, leaving 17 bases between the germline ends. CDR3 residues: CASSWQTGSGNSPLHF. The CDR3 DNA follows: TGTGCCAGCAGCTGGCAAACAGGGTCTGGGAATTCACCCCTCCACTTT.

V and J are TRBV6-1 and TRBJ2-3; weak D call: TRBD2 (6 bases). Trimming left V 1 base short and J 1 base short, with 9 bases between. This CDR3 spans 15 amino acids. The V gene's germline CDR1 is MNHNS and CDR2 SASEGT. In DNA, the CDR3 is TGTGCCAGCAGTGAAGTAGCGGCTGGCACAGATACGCAGTATTTT. It is translated as CASSEVAAGTDTQYF.

The J gene is TRBJ2-7, the V gene TRBV6-2 or TRBV6-3, with D maybe TRBD1 (6 bases). The germline V and J ends were trimmed by 4 bases and 0 bases, with 10 bases remaining between them. CDR3 size: 14 residues. Per the germline V gene, CDR1 is MNHEY and CDR2 is SVGEGT. CDR3 amino acids: CASSFRGSSYEQYF. The DNA for the CDR3 is TGTGCCAGCAGTTTTAGGGGGAGCTCCTACGAGCAGTACTTC.

J is TRBJ1-1 and V is TRBV27; no definite D call. Germline assignment: CDR1 MNHEY and CDR2 SMNVEV (reference sequence). The CDR3 contains 13 residues. Deletions cut 1 base from V and 1 base from J, with 4 bases between. CDR3: CASSLLGNTEAFF. In DNA form, the CDR3 reads TGTGCCAGCAGTTTATTGGGGAACACTGAAGCTTTCTTT.

V and J are TRBV21-1 and TRBJ1-4. TRBV21-1 is labeled a pseudogene. CDR3 length equals 16 residues. The CDR3 is CASSKAQGTENEKLFF. CDR3 DNA: TGTGCCAGCAGCAAAGCGCAAGGGACTGAGAATGAAAAACTGTTTTTT.

The rearrangement links TRBV10-3 to TRBJ1-4, with 7 bases matching TRBD1. Germline V gene data show CDR1 as ENHRY and CDR2 as SYGVKD. The junction had 3 bases not matched to a gene; V was cut back by 3 bases and J by 8 bases. This CDR3 region has 13 residues. In DNA, the CDR3 is TGTGCCATCAGTGAACAGGGGAGGGAAAAACTGTTTTTT. Residues: CAISEQGREKLFF.

This rearrangement joins TRBV7-2 to TRBJ2-1; 10 bases line up with TRBD2. The ends lost 5 bases at V and 8 bases at J; junction bases unmatched: 9. This CDR3 is 15 amino acids long. Germline V gene data show CDR1 as SGHTA and CDR2 as FQGNSA. CDR3: CASSPRLAGQYEQFF. The DNA of the CDR3 is TGTGCCAGCAGCCCGCGACTAGCGGGTCAGTATGAGCAGTTCTTC. Supplemented by reference TRBV7-2 and TRBJ2-1, the full variable domain reads GAGVSQSPSNKVTEKGKDVELRCDPISGHTALYWYRQSLGQGLEFLIYFQGNSAPDKSGLPSDRFSAERTGGSVSTLTIQRTQQEDSAVYLCASSPRLAGQYEQFFGPGTRLTVL.

J is TRBJ1-6 and V is TRBV27; 10 bases line up with TRBD1. Germline V gives CDR1 MNHEY, CDR2 SMNVEV (reference sequence). With V trimmed by 4 bases and J by 7 bases, 4 bases remained unmatched. The CDR3 covers 15 residues. The CDR3 reads CASSSPGQGNSPLHF. The CDR3 bases are TGTGCCAGCAGTTCCCCGGGACAGGGGAATTCACCCCTCCACTTT.

Details on this clone: This same CDR3 is encoded by further DNA sequences in the sample. The rearrangement uses TRBV18 and TRBJ2-5, with D possibly TRBD1 on 5 matching bases. CDR1 and CDR2 from the germline V gene are KGHSH and LQKENI. V gave up 4 bases and J gave up 2 bases, with 8 bases separating them. There are 13 residues in the CDR3. The CDR3 here is CASSLGQQETQYF. The CDR3 coding sequence is TGTGCCAGCTCACTGGGGCAGCAAGAGACCCAGTACTTC.

This chain joins TRBV4-1 and TRBJ1-2; a weak D match, TRBD1 (6 bases). V dropped 1 base and J dropped 5 bases, with 17 bases sitting between them. CDR1 is MGHRA, CDR2 YSYEKL, per germline. The CDR3 is 16 amino acids. CDR3 nucleotides: TGCGCCAGCAGCCAAGTAGGGGGGGGCCTGAGGTATGGCTACACCTTC. Protein sequence: CASSQVGGGLRYGYTF.